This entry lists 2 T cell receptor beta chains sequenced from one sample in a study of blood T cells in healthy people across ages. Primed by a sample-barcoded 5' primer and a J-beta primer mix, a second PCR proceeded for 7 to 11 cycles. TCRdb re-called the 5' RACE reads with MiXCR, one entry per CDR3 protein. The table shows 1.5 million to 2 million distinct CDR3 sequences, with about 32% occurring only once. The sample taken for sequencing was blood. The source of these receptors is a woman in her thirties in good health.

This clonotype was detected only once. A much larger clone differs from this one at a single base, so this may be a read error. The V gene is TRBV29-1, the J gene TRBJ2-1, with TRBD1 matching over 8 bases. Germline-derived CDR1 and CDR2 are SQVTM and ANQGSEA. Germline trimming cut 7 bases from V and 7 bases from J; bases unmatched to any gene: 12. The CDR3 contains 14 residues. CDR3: CSADWQGARNEQFF. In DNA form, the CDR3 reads TGCAGCGCTGATTGGCAGGGGGCGAGGAATGAGCAGTTCTTC.

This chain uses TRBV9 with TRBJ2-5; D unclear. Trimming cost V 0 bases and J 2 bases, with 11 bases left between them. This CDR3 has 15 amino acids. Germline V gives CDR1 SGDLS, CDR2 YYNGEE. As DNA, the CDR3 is TGTGCCAGCAGCGTAGGTAACGAGGCACAAGAGACCCAGTACTTC. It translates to CASSVGNEAQETQYF.